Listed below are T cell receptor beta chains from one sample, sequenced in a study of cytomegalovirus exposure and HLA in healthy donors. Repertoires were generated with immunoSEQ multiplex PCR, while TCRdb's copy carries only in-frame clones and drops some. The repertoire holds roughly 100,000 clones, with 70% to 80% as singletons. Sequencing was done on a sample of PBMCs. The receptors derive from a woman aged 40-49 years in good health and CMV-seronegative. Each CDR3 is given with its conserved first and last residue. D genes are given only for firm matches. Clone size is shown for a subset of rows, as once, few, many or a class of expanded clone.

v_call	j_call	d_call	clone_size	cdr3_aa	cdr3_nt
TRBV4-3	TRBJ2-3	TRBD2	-	CASSRALAVEADTQYF	TGCGCCAGCAGCCGCGCTCTAGCGGTGGAGGCAGATACGCAGTATTTT
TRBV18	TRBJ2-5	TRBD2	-	CASSGGRGETQYF	TGTGCCAGCTCAGGAGGGAGGGGAGAGACCCAGTACTTC
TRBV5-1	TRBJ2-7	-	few	CASSLDGYSYEQYF	TGCGCCAGCAGTCTCGACGGGTACTCCTACGAGCAGTACTTC
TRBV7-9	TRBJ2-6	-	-	CASSSIEGLSGANVLTF	TGTGCCAGCAGCTCAATAGAGGGACTCTCTGGGGCCAACGTCCTGACTTTC
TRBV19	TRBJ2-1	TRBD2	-	CASKPGTSGYNEQFF	TGTGCCAGTAAACCCGGGACTAGCGGTTACAATGAGCAGTTCTTC
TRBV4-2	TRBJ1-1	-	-	CASSQDTGGTEAFF	TGTGCCAGCAGCCAAGATACGGGGGGCACTGAAGCTTTCTTT
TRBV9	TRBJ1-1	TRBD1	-	CASSVTGGSTEAFF	TGTGCCAGCAGCGTTACAGGGGGATCGACTGAAGCTTTCTTT
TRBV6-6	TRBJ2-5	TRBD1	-	CASSYRGQAGQETQYF	TGTGCCAGCAGTTACCGAGGACAGGCGGGCCAAGAGACCCAGTACTTC
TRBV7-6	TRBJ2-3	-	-	CASSQRPTSTDTQYF	TGTGCCAGCAGCCAAAGGCCGACTAGCACAGATACGCAGTATTTT
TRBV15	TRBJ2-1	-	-	CATSSLRGSFEQFF	TGTGCCACCAGCAGTCTTCGGGGGTCATTTGAGCAGTTCTTC
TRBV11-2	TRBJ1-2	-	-	CASSASHSFVYGYTF	TGTGCCAGCAGCGCATCCCACAGCTTCGTCTATGGCTACACCTTC
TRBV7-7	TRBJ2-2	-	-	CASSPTANTGELFF	TGTGCCAGCAGCCCGACAGCGAACACCGGGGAGCTGTTTTTT
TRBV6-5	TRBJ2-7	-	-	CASSYSTGSIKYF	TGTGCCAGCAGTTACTCAACAGGGAGCATCAAGTACTTC
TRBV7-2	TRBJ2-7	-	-	CASSLDGGRPYEQYF	TGTGCCAGCAGCTTAGACGGGGGGCGCCCCTACGAGCAGTACTTC
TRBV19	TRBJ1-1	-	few	CASSKHEENTEAFF	TGTGCCAGTAGTAAGCACGAAGAGAACACTGAAGCTTTCTTT
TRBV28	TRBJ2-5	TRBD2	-	CASSWAGDQETQYF	TGTGCCAGCAGTTGGGCGGGGGACCAAGAGACCCAGTACTTC
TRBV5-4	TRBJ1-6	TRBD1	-	CASSSRTGKKVLHF	TGTGCCAGCAGCTCAAGGACAGGGAAAAAGGTCCTCCACTTT
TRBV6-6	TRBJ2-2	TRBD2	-	CASSFGGANTGELFF	TGTGCCAGCAGTTTCGGGGGGGCTAACACCGGGGAGCTGTTTTTT
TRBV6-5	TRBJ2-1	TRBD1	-	CASRPAGGNEQFF	TGTGCCAGCAGACCCGCAGGGGGCAATGAGCAGTTCTTC
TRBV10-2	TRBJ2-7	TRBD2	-	CASRGAGGRYEQYF	TGCGCCAGCAGGGGGGCGGGGGGCCGCTACGAGCAGTACTTC
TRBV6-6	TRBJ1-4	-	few	CASSSDSLNEKLFF	TGTGCCAGCAGTTCGGACAGTCTTAATGAAAAACTGTTTTTT
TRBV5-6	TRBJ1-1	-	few	CASSSYSRESTEAFF	TGTGCCAGCAGCTCTTACAGCCGGGAGAGCACTGAAGCTTTCTTT
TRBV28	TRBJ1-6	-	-	CASSFRGGSPLHF	TGTGCCAGCAGTTTCCGGGGAGGTTCACCCCTCCACTTT
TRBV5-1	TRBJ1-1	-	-	CASSLAGLTNTEAFF	TGCGCCAGCAGCTTGGCCGGACTGACAAACACTGAAGCTTTCTTT
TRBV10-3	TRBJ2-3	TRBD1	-	CAIRGQGTDTQYF	TGTGCCATCAGAGGACAGGGGACAGATACGCAGTATTTT
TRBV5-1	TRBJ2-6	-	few	CASSLRGAGANVLTF	TGCGCCAGCAGCTTGCGGGGAGCTGGGGCCAACGTCCTGACTTTC
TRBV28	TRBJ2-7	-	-	CASSLTGGLYEQYF	TGTGCCAGCAGTTTAACTGGGGGCCTCTACGAGCAGTACTTC
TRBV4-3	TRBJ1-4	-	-	CASSNQAPLNEKLFF	TGCGCCAGCAGCAATCAGGCGCCCCTTAATGAAAAACTGTTTTTT
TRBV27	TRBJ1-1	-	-	CASSPRTVNTEAFF	TGTGCCAGCAGTCCCAGGACAGTGAACACTGAAGCTTTCTTT
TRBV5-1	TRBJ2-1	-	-	CASSLDDHNEQFF	TGCGCCAGCAGCCTAGACGACCACAATGAGCAGTTCTTC
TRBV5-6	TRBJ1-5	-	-	CASSLGGGSNQPQHF	TGTGCCAGCAGCCTAGGGGGGGGAAGCAATCAGCCCCAGCATTTT
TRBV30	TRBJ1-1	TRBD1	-	CAWSGQGANTEAFF	TGTGCCTGGAGCGGACAGGGGGCGAACACTGAAGCTTTCTTT
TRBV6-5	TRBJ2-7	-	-	CASSLGTGTYEQYF	TGTGCCAGCAGCCTAGGCACAGGTACCTACGAGCAGTACTTC
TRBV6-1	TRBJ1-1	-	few	CASSEGARVVNTEAFF	TGTGCCAGCAGTGAAGGGGCCAGGGTGGTGAACACTGAAGCTTTCTTT
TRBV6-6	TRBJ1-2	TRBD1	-	CASSQQGASGYTF	TGTGCCAGCAGTCAACAGGGGGCAAGTGGCTACACCTTC
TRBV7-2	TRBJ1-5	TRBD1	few	CASSPQGLGSVDNQPQHF	TGTGCCAGCAGCCCACAGGGGTTAGGATCGGTCGACAATCAGCCCCAGCATTTT
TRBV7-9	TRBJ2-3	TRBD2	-	CASSLPAGGLDTQYF	TGTGCCAGCAGCTTGCCAGCGGGGGGTCTGGATACGCAGTATTTT
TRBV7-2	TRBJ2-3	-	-	CASSLDADTQYF	TGTGCCAGCAGCTTAGATGCGGATACGCAGTATTTT
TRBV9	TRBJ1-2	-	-	CASSVGDTYGYTF	TGTGCCAGCAGCGTAGGGGACACGTATGGCTACACCTTC
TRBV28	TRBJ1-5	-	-	CASSLAAGGNQPQHF	TGTGCCAGCAGTCTGGCGGCAGGGGGCAATCAGCCCCAGCATTTT
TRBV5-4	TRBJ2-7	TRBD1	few	CASSSRDRGNEQYF	TGTGCCAGCAGCTCGCGGGACAGGGGTAACGAGCAGTACTTC
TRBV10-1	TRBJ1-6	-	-	CANSESPTSPLHF	TGCGCCAACAGTGAGTCGCCGACATCACCCCTCCACTTT
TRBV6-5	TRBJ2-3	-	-	CASQGYATDTQYF	TGTGCCAGTCAGGGTTACGCGACAGATACGCAGTATTTT
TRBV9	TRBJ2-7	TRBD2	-	CASSQSGAPSYEQYF	TGTGCCAGCAGCCAGAGCGGGGCTCCTTCCTACGAGCAGTACTTC